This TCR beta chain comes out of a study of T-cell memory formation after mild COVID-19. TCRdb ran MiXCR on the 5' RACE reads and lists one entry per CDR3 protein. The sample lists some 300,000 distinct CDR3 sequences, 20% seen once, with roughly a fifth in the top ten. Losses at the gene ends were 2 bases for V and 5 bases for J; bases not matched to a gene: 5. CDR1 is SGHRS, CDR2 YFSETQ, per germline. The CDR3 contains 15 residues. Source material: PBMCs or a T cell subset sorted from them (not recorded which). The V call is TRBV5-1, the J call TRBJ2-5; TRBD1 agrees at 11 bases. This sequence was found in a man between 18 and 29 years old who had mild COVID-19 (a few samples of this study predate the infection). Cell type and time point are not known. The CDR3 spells CASSFTGTGGETQYF. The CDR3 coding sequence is TGCGCCAGCAGCTTTACCGGGACAGGGGGGGAGACCCAGTACTTC. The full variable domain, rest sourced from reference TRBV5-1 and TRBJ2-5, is KAGVTQTPRYLIKTRGQQVTLSCSPISGHRSVSWYQQTPGQGLQFLFEYFSETQRNKGNFPGRFSGRQFSNSRSEMNVSTLELGDSALYLCASSFTGTGGETQYFGPGTRLLVL.